This entry describes one T cell receptor (beta chain). The sample originates from a study of patients and donors after allogeneic stem cell transplantation. Each CDR3 protein is one row after TCRdb ran MiXCR on the RT-PCR reads. The repertoire holds 920,000 or so distinct CDR3 sequences, with 18% as singletons. The CDR3 runs to 18 residues. Trimming took off 4 bases at V and 3 bases at J, with 23 bases between the two ends. Germline CDR1 SGHAT, CDR2 FQNNGV. Material for sequencing was blood, either unsorted or a sorted T cell fraction (not recorded which). The source of this sequence is a human donor who was either an allogeneic HSCT recipient or a stem cell or donor lymphocyte infusion donor (not recorded which). It is not recorded whose cells these are; they may come from a transplant donor. The J gene is TRBJ2-3, the V gene TRBV11-2, with D possibly called TRBD1 or TRBD2 (6 bases each). CDR3 loop: CASSSPRGGRVSTDTQYF. CDR3 nucleotide sequence: TGTGCCAGCAGCTCACCTCGAGGGGGGCGAGTCTCGACAGATACGCAGTATTTT.